Shown below are 26 T cell receptor beta chains from a single sample sequenced in a study of vaccination effects on CD4 cells after COVID-19. Culture lasted 10 days before CD4+ T cell isolation. All study participants received two doses of BNT162b2 or mRNA-1273 vaccine. These receptors' targets are unknown. The assay was immunoSEQ multiplex PCR, and TCRdb's table has in-frame clones only and misses some. The table records about 73,000 clones, less than 75% of them present only once. The sequences come from CD4+ T cells from PBMCs cultured without peptide, collected after COVID-19 vaccination. Source of these receptors: a human donor who received a COVID-19 vaccine.

A single count supports this clone. The chain carries TRBV10-2 and TRBJ2-3, with TRBD2 matching over 9 bases. The CDR3 covers 12 residues. Trimming at V came to 9 bases and at J to 6 bases, leaving 4 bases not matched to a gene. CDR1 and CDR2 from the germline V gene are WSHSY and SAAADI. The CDR3 region is CASGLAIDTQYF. Here the CDR3 DNA reads TGCGCCAGTGGACTAGCGATCGATACGCAGTATTTT.

V and J are TRBV29-1 and TRBJ2-3; perhaps TRBD2 as D (8 bases). Trimming shortened V by 7 bases and J by 0 bases, and 17 bases separated the two germline ends. This CDR3 spans 15 amino acids. Germline CDR1 SQVTM, CDR2 ANQGSEA. CDR3 amino acids: CSGARGGQSTDTQYF. The DNA for the CDR3 is TGCAGCGGTGCCCGGGGGGGACAGAGCACAGATACGCAGTATTTT.

This clone appeared a single time. This chain uses TRBV6-5 with TRBJ2-7; perhaps TRBD1 as D (6 bases). The length of the CDR3 is 15 residues. V was clipped by 5 bases and J by 4 bases, with 18 bases between them. Looked up from germline, CDR1 is MNHEY and CDR2 is SVGAGI. The chain's CDR3 is CASSRQATPAYEQYV. The CDR3 region has the DNA TGTGCCAGCAGTAGACAGGCCACGCCAGCGTACGAGCAGTACGTC.

The chain links TRBV2 to TRBJ1-3, with D perhaps matching TRBD1 (5 bases). Germline CDR1 is SNHLY and CDR2 is FYNNEI. CDR3 length: 15 amino acids. Trimming pared 4 bases from V and 0 bases from J, leaving 10 bases between. The chain's CDR3 is CASSGRGTSGNTIYF. CDR3 nucleotide sequence: TGTGCCAGCAGTGGGCGGGGGACCTCTGGAAACACCATATATTTT.

The CDR3 spells CASSQARGGVRDTQYF. CDR3 in DNA: TGCGCCAGCAGCCAAGCCCGCGGGGGGGTAAGGGATACGCAGTATTTT. The chain links TRBV4-3 to TRBJ2-3; 9 bases map to TRBD2. After removal of 1 base from V and 6 bases from J, the junction contained 8 bases not matched to a gene. Germline V lookup: CDR1 LGHNA, CDR2 YSLEER. This CDR3 spans 16 amino acids.

V usage is TRBV6-5 and J usage is TRBJ1-1, with TRBD1 identical over 11 bases. The germline gives CDR1 MNHEY, CDR2 SVGAGI. This CDR3 spans 14 amino acids. Germline trimming cut 6 bases from V and 5 bases from J; bases unmatched to any gene: 5. The CDR3 protein is CASRKDRGLTEAFF. The CDR3 DNA reads as TGTGCCAGCAGAAAGGACAGGGGGCTTACTGAAGCTTTCTTT.

The chain joins TRBV28 to TRBJ1-4; D unclear. The CDR3 contains 12 residues. The germline CDR1 and CDR2 sequences are MDHEN and SYDVKM. V was shortened by 3 bases and J by 8 bases, with 7 bases between the two germline ends. Here the CDR3 reads CASSFEWEKLFF. DNA for the CDR3: TGTGCCAGCAGTTTCGAGTGGGAAAAACTGTTTTTT.

V gene TRBV19 combines with J gene TRBJ1-2; unclear D gene. Per germline, CDR1 LNHDA and CDR2 SQIVND (reference sequence). The CDR3 runs to 15 residues. Between the trimmed V and J ends, which lost 3 bases and 8 bases, there was a span of 19 bases. The CDR3 DNA is TGTGCCAGTAGTATGAGGGCCCGATGGAAAGAAGGCTACACCTTC. It translates to CASSMRARWKEGYTF.

The chain combines TRBV21-1 with TRBJ1-6; the table's TRBD1 call for D was not verified on the DNA. TRBV21-1 counts as a pseudogene. This CDR3 region has 16 residues. CDR3 residues: CASSPIRSSYNSPLHF. The CDR3 DNA follows: TGTGCCAGCAGCCCCATCAGAAGCTCCTATAATTCACCCCTCCACTTT.

The chain links TRBV4-1 to TRBJ2-6; weak D call: TRBD2 (6 bases). Germline CDR1 is MGHRA and CDR2 is YSYEKL. The CDR3 totals 17 residues. With 3 bases removed from V and 0 bases from J, the gap between germline ends came to 12 bases. In DNA, the CDR3 is TGCGCCAGCAGCCAGTCCGCGGGGAGCTCTGGGGCCAACGTCCTGACTTTC. It codes for CASSQSAGSSGANVLTF.

CDR3 coding DNA: TGCGCCAGCAGTCAGGGGATGTGGCAGTTCTTC. This translates into CASSQGMWQFF. V and J are TRBV10-1 and TRBJ2-1, with D perhaps TRBD1 (6 bases). With 5 bases removed from V and 12 bases from J, the gap between germline ends came to 11 bases. The CDR3 loop spans 11 amino acids. The germline gives CDR1 WNHNN, CDR2 SYGVQD (reference sequence).

The rearrangement uses TRBV7-2 and TRBJ1-5; a possible D gene is TRBD1 (5 bases). Germline CDR1 reads SGHTA; CDR2 reads FQGNSA. This CDR3 contains 15 residues. Trimming stripped 1 base from V and 4 bases from J, with 11 bases between. CDR3: CASSLVIGANQPQHF. As DNA, the CDR3 is TGTGCCAGCAGCTTAGTGATAGGGGCAAATCAGCCCCAGCATTTT. Full variable domain (rest looked up from reference TRBV7-2 and TRBJ1-5): GAGVSQSPSNKVTEKGKDVELRCDPISGHTALYWYRQSLGQGLEFLIYFQGNSAPDKSGLPSDRFSAERTGGSVSTLTIQRTQQEDSAVYLCASSLVIGANQPQHFGDGTRLSIL.

The chain combines TRBV24-1 with TRBJ2-5, with 8 nucleotides matching TRBD1. The CDR3 covers 15 residues. Germline V gene data show CDR1 as KGHDR and CDR2 as SFDVKD. V shed 6 bases and J 2 bases; nucleotides not matched to a gene: 7. The CDR3 DNA reads as TGTGCCACCAGTCCCAAAGGGACAGGACAAGAGACCCAGTACTTC. This sequence encodes CATSPKGTGQETQYF.

This chain uses TRBV5-8 with TRBJ1-1; D is undetermined. The germline CDR1 and CDR2 sequences are SGHTS and YDEGEE. The germline V and J ends were trimmed by 7 bases and 1 base, with 11 bases remaining between them. The CDR3 runs 13 residues. The CDR3 region has the DNA TGTGCCAGCCCGGGCGGAGGGAACACTGAAGCTTTCTTT. It specifies CASPGGGNTEAFF.

This clone was recorded once. The chain uses TRBV7-3 and TRBJ2-7, with 9 bases fitting TRBD2. CDR1 and CDR2 from the germline V gene are SGHTA and FQGTGA. This CDR3 has 16 residues. The V gene end was trimmed by 2 bases and the J gene end by 2 bases; junction bases not matched to a gene: 7. The CDR3 sequence is CASSLVAGELPYEQYV. In DNA form, the CDR3 reads TGTGCCAGCAGCTTAGTAGCGGGGGAACTCCCCTACGAGCAGTACGTC.

This clone has a single count. The chain has TRBV6-6 and TRBJ2-1; possibly TRBD1 or TRBD2 for D (5 bases each). CDR1 and CDR2 (germline): MNHNY, SVGAGI (reference sequence). The CDR3 totals 15 residues. V lost 1 base and J lost 3, with 10 bases in between. The CDR3 protein is CASSYWDGYYNEQFF. The CDR3 DNA reads as TGTGCCAGCAGTTACTGGGACGGGTACTACAATGAGCAGTTCTTC.

This clone was counted a few times. In DNA, the CDR3 is TGTGCCAGCAGCCTCCTAGTTTGGACGACCGCAACTAATGAAAAACTGTTTTTT. The encoded protein is CASSLLVWTTATNEKLFF. V is TRBV7-9 and J is TRBJ1-4; D remains ambiguous. CDR3 length equals 18 residues. V lost 5 bases and J 0 bases, leaving 19 bases between the germline ends. Per the germline V gene, CDR1 is SEHNR and CDR2 is FQNEAQ (reference sequence).

This clone has a handful of counts. J is TRBJ1-2 and V is TRBV5-1; D remains ambiguous. V shed 4 bases and J shed 8 bases, with 18 bases lying between them. The length of the CDR3 is 14 residues. CDR1 and CDR2 from the germline V gene are SGHRS and YFSETQ. The CDR3 nucleotides read TGCGCCAGCAGCCCCTTAGGTGAGGGCCGAGGCTACACCTTC. This codes for CASSPLGEGRGYTF. The variable domain in full, completed from reference TRBV5-1 and TRBJ1-2, reads KAGVTQTPRYLIKTRGQQVTLSCSPISGHRSVSWYQQTPGQGLQFLFEYFSETQRNKGNFPGRFSGRQFSNSRSEMNVSTLELGDSALYLCASSPLGEGRGYTFGSGTRLTVV.

The chain combines TRBV6-6 with TRBJ1-2; D may be TRBD1 (5 bases). With 7 bases removed from V and 2 bases from J, the gap between germline ends came to 14 bases. CDR1 and CDR2 from the germline V gene are MNHNY and SVGAGI (reference sequence). The CDR3 contains 14 residues. DNA of the CDR3: TGTGCCAGCAACGGATGGGGCGGGAACTATGGCTACACCTTC. It is translated as CASNGWGGNYGYTF.

This clone showed up just once. V is TRBV11-2 and J is TRBJ1-5; D call uncertain. CDR3 size: 17 residues. Germline CDR1 and CDR2: SGHAT and FQNNGV. V shed 0 bases and J shed 0 bases, with 12 bases lying between them. CDR3 bases: TGTGCCAGCAGCTTAGATTCGCCAGATTATAGCAATCAGCCCCAGCATTTT. Its translation: CASSLDSPDYSNQPQHF.

The chain uses TRBV30 and TRBJ2-3; maybe TRBD1 (6 bases). Germline assignment: CDR1 GTSNPN and CDR2 SVGIG (reference sequence). V was trimmed by 4 bases and J by 2 bases, leaving 13 bases between them. The CDR3 covers 14 residues. The CDR3 DNA reads as TGTGCCTGGAAGGGACAACTACTCACAGATACGCAGTATTTT. Translated: CAWKGQLLTDTQYF.

J is TRBJ2-2 and V is TRBV6-5; D is uncertain. Per germline, CDR1 MNHEY and CDR2 SVGAGI. The length of the CDR3 is 14 residues. Trimming removed 3 bases at V and 1 base at J, with 6 bases between. The CDR3 reads CASSYGENTGELFF. The DNA for the CDR3 is TGTGCCAGCAGTTATGGGGAGAACACCGGGGAGCTGTTTTTT.

This chain joins TRBV9 and TRBJ2-2, with D hard to call. Germline V lookup: CDR1 SGDLS, CDR2 YYNGEE. Trimming removed 1 base at V and 1 base at J, with 5 bases between. The CDR3 spans 14 residues. CDR3 sequence (DNA): TGTGCCAGCAGCGTAAACGTGAACACCGGGGAGCTGTTTTTT. This sequence encodes CASSVNVNTGELFF.

V gene TRBV5-1 combines with J gene TRBJ2-3; D unresolved. The CDR3 spans 16 residues. The germline gives CDR1 SGHRS, CDR2 YFSETQ. V shed 0 bases and J shed 1 base, with 12 bases lying between them. CDR3 sequence reads: CASSLAVRLGTDTQYF. The CDR3 region has the DNA TGCGCCAGCAGCTTGGCCGTCAGGCTAGGCACAGATACGCAGTATTTT.

CDR3 loop: CSVGEGLGNTEAFF. Here the CDR3 DNA reads TGCAGCGTTGGGGAGGGATTAGGGAACACTGAAGCTTTCTTT. This rearrangement joins TRBV29-1 to TRBJ1-1; D is undetermined. Germline-derived CDR1 and CDR2 are SQVTM and ANQGSEA. V lost 4 bases and J lost 1, with 13 bases in between. CDR3 length: 14 residues.

The chain recombines TRBV5-4 with TRBJ2-6; perhaps TRBD2 as D (6 bases). V gave up 0 bases and J gave up 7 bases, with 11 bases separating them. Germline values: CDR1 SGHNT, CDR2 YYREEE (reference sequence). The CDR3 length is 15 residues. In DNA form, the CDR3 reads TGTGCCAGCAGCTTGGCCGGGCGGGGAGCCAACGTCCTGACTTTC. As protein: CASSLAGRGANVLTF.